This entry concerns a single T cell receptor beta chain. Original handling: By means of reference gene primer amplification, nucleated cell counts were estimated. Sequencing was performed with immunoSEQ multiplex PCR; in TCRdb, only in-frame clones are kept and a portion is missing. D and trimming were read from the DNA, whereas the V and J calls and clone size are those reported in that table. The sample holds 30,000 to 40,000 clones, around 80% seen once. The data are from a study of blood T cell repertoires in COVID-19. The CDR3 spans 17 residues. Germline values: CDR1 MDHEN, CDR2 SYDVKM. Trimming removed 3 bases from V and 2 bases from J, with 16 bases in between.

Sequenced: peripheral blood. This receptor was identified in a man older than 75 with acute or convalescent COVID-19. The chain has TRBV28 and TRBJ2-2; TRBD2 is a possible D gene (6 bases). DNA of the CDR3: TGTGCCAGCAGTTTGGCGGGGTCAGGCGATAACACCGGGGAGCTGTTTTTT. It codes for CASSLAGSGDNTGELFF.